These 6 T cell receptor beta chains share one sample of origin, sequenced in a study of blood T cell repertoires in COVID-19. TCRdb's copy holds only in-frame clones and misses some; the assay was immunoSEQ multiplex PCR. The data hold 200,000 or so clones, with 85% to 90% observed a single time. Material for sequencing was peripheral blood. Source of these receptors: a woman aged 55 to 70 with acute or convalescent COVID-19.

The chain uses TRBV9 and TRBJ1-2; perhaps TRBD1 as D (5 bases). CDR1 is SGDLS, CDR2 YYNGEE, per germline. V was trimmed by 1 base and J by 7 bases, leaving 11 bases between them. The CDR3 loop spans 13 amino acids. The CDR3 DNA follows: TGTGCCAGCAGCGTAACGGGGGTGGGTGGCTACACCTTC. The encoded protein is CASSVTGVGGYTF. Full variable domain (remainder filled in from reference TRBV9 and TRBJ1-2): DSGVTQTPKHLITATGQRVTLRCSPRSGDLSVYWYQQSLDQGLQFLIQYYNGEERAKGNILERFSAQQFPDLHSELNLSSLELGDSALYFCASSVTGVGGYTFGSGTRLTVV.

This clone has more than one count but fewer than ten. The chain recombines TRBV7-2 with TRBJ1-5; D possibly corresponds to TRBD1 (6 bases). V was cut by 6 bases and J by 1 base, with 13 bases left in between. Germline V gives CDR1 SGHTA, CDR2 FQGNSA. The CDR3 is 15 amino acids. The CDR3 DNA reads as TGTGCCAGCAGTTACCCTGGACAGAGCAATCAGCCCCAGCATTTT. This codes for CASSYPGQSNQPQHF.

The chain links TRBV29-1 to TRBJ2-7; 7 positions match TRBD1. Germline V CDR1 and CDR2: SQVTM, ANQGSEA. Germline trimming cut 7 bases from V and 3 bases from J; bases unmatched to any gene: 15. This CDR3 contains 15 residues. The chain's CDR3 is CSGLDREAKGYEQYF. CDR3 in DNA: TGCAGCGGTCTAGACAGGGAAGCTAAGGGCTACGAGCAGTACTTC.

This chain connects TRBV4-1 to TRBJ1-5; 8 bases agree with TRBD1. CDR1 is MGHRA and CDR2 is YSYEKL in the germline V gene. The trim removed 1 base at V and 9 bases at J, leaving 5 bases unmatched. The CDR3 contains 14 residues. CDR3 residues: CASSQGTGLRPQHF. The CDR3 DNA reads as TGCGCCAGCAGCCAAGGGACAGGGTTAAGGCCCCAGCATTTT.

In DNA form, the CDR3 reads TGTGCCAGCAGCTTAAACAGGGGGCGAATGTCCTACGAGCAGTACTTC. Residues: CASSLNRGRMSYEQYF. The J gene is TRBJ2-7, the V gene TRBV7-2, with 9 bases matching TRBD1. The germline V gene encodes CDR1 SGHTA and CDR2 FQGNSA. The V segment lost 2 bases and the J segment 1 base; nucleotides outside the gene matches: 6. This CDR3 is 16 amino acids long.

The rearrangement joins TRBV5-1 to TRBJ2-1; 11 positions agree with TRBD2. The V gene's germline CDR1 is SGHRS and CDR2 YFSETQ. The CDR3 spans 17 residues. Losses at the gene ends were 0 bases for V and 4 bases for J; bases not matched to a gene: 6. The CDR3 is CASSLVGTSGLYNEQFF. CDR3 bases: TGCGCCAGCAGCTTGGTTGGGACTAGCGGATTATACAATGAGCAGTTCTTC.